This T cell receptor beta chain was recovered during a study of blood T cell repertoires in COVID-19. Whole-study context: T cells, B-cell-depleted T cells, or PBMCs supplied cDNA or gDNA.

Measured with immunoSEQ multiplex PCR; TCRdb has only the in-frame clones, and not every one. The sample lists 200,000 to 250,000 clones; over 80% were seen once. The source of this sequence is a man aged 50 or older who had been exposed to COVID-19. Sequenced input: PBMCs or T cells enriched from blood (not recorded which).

The CDR3 DNA reads TGTGCCACCTCTTCGACAGGTGAGCAGTTCTTC. This codes for CATSSTGEQFF. The rearrangement uses TRBV24-1 and TRBJ2-1; D possibly corresponds to TRBD1 (6 bases). Trimming pared 9 bases from V and 9 bases from J, leaving 11 bases between. Germline assignment: CDR1 KGHDR and CDR2 SFDVKD. The CDR3 is made up of 11 amino acids.